This T cell receptor beta chain was identified in a study of blood T cell repertoires in COVID-19. At the level of the study: There were acute and convalescent COVID-19 samples, and they came from the United States, Italy and Spain. From T cells, B-cell-depleted T cells, or PBMCs came the material, which was cDNA or gDNA.

In the study's own analysis: Reference gene primer amplification gave estimated nucleated cell counts. The protocol was immunoSEQ multiplex PCR, while the TCRdb copy is restricted to in-frame clones and leaves out a portion. The V and J calls and clone size were taken over from that table, and D and trimming were inferred from the DNA. The table records under 250,000 clones, 65% to 90% of them present only once. V shed 5 bases, J shed 5 bases, and the junction held 6 bases outside the gene matches. CDR3 length equals 15 residues. Germline values: CDR1 SGHTA, CDR2 FQGNSA. This TCR came from a woman in her 70s with acute or convalescent COVID-19. The rearrangement uses TRBV7-2 and TRBJ2-2; TRBD1 matches at 9 bases. Sequenced: peripheral blood. DNA for the CDR3: TGTGCCAGCAGCGGAACCGGGACAGGGACCGGGGAGCTGTTTTTT. Its translation: CASSGTGTGTGELFF.